The next 10 T cell receptor beta chains were all read from a single sample in a study of T cells in Graves' hyperthyroidism and ophthalmopathy. Amplification yielded TCR beta CDR3 regions, with RNA transcripts as the source. The HTBI primer set was used in a first-round RT-PCR of the TCR CDR3. MiXCR, run by TCRdb on the multiplex PCR reads, gives a single entry per CDR3 protein. This sample has around 500,000 distinct CDR3 sequences, with roughly 16% found just once. Sequencing input: blood. All receptors come from a woman aged 25 to 45 with Graves' ophthalmopathy.

This clonotype showed up just a few times. V is TRBV5-5 and J is TRBJ1-1; 8 nucleotides match TRBD1. Germline V gene sequence: CDR1 SGHKS, CDR2 YYEKEE (reference sequence). The CDR3 spans 16 residues. The V segment lost 6 bases and the J segment 2 bases; nucleotides outside the gene matches: 12. CDR3 protein: CASNREPQGANTEAFF. In nucleotides, the CDR3 is TGTGCCAGCAACAGGGAACCCCAGGGGGCAAACACTGAAGCTTTCTTT.

This clonotype appeared many times. The V call is TRBV20-1, the J call TRBJ2-7; D uncertain. This CDR3 spans 12 amino acids. Trimming cost V 4 bases and J 3 bases, with 10 bases left between them. The germline V gene encodes CDR1 DFQATT and CDR2 SNEGSKA (reference sequence). CDR3: CSATPGNYEQYF. The DNA for the CDR3 is TGCAGTGCTACGCCAGGAAACTACGAGCAGTACTTC.

This clonotype appeared many times. The J gene is TRBJ2-2, the V gene TRBV7-3; possibly TRBD2 for D (7 bases). The CDR3 extends over 19 amino acids. V was pared by 4 bases and J by 7 bases, with 28 bases between. Germline lookup yields CDR1 SGHTA and CDR2 FQGTGA. The CDR3 region has the DNA TGTGCCAGCAGCTCCCGGGGAGGGACGAGACACCGGGGGCACGGGGAGCTGTTTTTT. Its protein is CASSSRGGTRHRGHGELFF.

This clonotype was recorded at least ten times. The rearrangement uses TRBV3-1 and TRBJ2-2; D not certain. Trimming stripped 2 bases from V and 6 bases from J, with 13 bases between. Germline V gene sequence: CDR1 LGHDT, CDR2 YNNKEL (reference sequence). The CDR3 extends over 15 amino acids. The CDR3 DNA is TGTGCCAGCAGCCAAAGAGCGCTAGGCGCCGGGGAGCTGTTTTTT. It is translated as CASSQRALGAGELFF.

This clonotype was detected ten times or more. The chain couples TRBV3-1 to TRBJ1-1; 10 bases agree with TRBD1. The CDR3 loop spans 14 amino acids. Germline CDR1 and CDR2: LGHDT and YNNKEL (reference sequence). Unmatched junction bases numbered 4, after V lost 5 bases and J lost 4 bases. CDR3 sequence (DNA): TGTGCCAGCAGCAGTCGGGACAGGGGCACTGAAGCTTTCTTT. Translated: CASSSRDRGTEAFF.

Worth noting for this clonotype: An end of the junction does not agree with germline; a read error may underlie this. The CDR3 is CASSTGGYEHYF. The CDR3 region has the DNA TGTGCCAGCAGTACAGGGGGGTACGAGCATTACTTC. V and J are TRBV28 and TRBJ2-7; TRBD1 aligns across 8 bases. The CDR3 is made up of 12 amino acids. CDR1 and CDR2 (germline): MDHEN, SYDVKM.

CDR3 nucleotide sequence: TGTGCCAGCTGCGGACCCTCAGATACGCAGTATTTT. Amino acid sequence: CASCGPSDTQYF. The V and J genes are TRBV28 and TRBJ2-3; D not certain. Trimming removed 8 bases at V and 4 bases at J, with 10 bases between. The CDR3 totals 12 residues. CDR1 and CDR2 (germline): MDHEN, SYDVKM.

The V gene is TRBV12-3 or TRBV12-4, the J gene TRBJ2-1; D might be TRBD1 (5 bases). This CDR3 spans 15 amino acids. V was cut by 4 bases and J by 2 bases, with 12 bases left in between. In DNA, the CDR3 is TGTGCCAGCAGTTCTGGGGTAGGGGCCTACAATGAGCAGTTCTTC. Translation: CASSSGVGAYNEQFF.

Only a few counts were recorded for this clonotype. J is TRBJ1-2 and V is TRBV20-1; D may be TRBD1 (5 bases). The ends were cut back, 3 bases at V and 4 bases at J, with 12 bases in the middle. Germline values: CDR1 DFQATT, CDR2 SNEGSKA (reference sequence). The CDR3 is 13 residues long. CDR3 amino acids: CSASSDTFYGYTF. CDR3 coding DNA: TGCAGTGCTAGTTCGGACACCTTCTATGGCTACACCTTC.

This clonotype has a handful of counts. This chain connects TRBV6-2 or TRBV6-3 to TRBJ1-2; a possible D gene is TRBD1 (6 bases). The CDR3 covers 17 residues. CDR1 and CDR2 from the germline V gene are MNHEY and SVGEGT. Trimming took off 1 base at V and 5 bases at J, with 20 bases between the two ends. CDR3 in amino acids: CASSYWDTIEDPYGYTF. CDR3 DNA sequence: TGTGCCAGCAGTTACTGGGACACGATTGAGGACCCGTATGGCTACACCTTC.